These 8 T cell receptor beta chains were all obtained from the same sample, sequenced in a study of blood T cell repertoires in COVID-19. This table comes from immunoSEQ multiplex PCR, and its TCRdb copy is limited to in-frame clones, with some not included. The table records roughly 350,000 clones, over 80% of them present only once. The sample taken for sequencing was peripheral blood. These receptors originate from a woman in her forties or fifties with COVID-19, enrolled during active disease.

The chain employs TRBV9 and TRBJ1-4, with TRBD1 as a possible D gene (6 bases). There are 15 residues in the CDR3. Deletions cut 0 bases from V and 7 bases from J, with 13 bases between. Germline V gene sequence: CDR1 SGDLS, CDR2 YYNGEE. CDR3 sequence reads: CASSVATGMGEKLFF. CDR3 DNA: TGTGCCAGCAGCGTAGCTACAGGGATGGGTGAAAAACTGTTTTTT.

CDR3 nucleotides: TGCGCCAGCAGGACCGGACTAGCGGGAGGGCGGACAGAGACCCAGTACTTC. It translates to CASRTGLAGGRTETQYF. V usage is TRBV5-1 and J usage is TRBJ2-5, with 15 bases lining up with TRBD2. With 5 bases clipped from V and 4 bases from J, the junction kept 9 bases outside the gene matches. This CDR3 contains 17 residues. Per the germline V gene, CDR1 is SGHRS and CDR2 is YFSETQ.

The V and J genes are TRBV7-2 and TRBJ2-1; 8 bases map to TRBD2. J was trimmed by 2 bases and V by 5 bases; bases with no gene match: 5. This CDR3 has 15 amino acids. CDR1 and CDR2 (germline): SGHTA, FQGNSA. CDR3 nucleotide sequence: TGTGCCAGCAGCGCAAGCGGGAGCACCTACAATGAGCAGTTCTTC. It yields the protein CASSASGSTYNEQFF.

This chain connects TRBV29-1 to TRBJ2-2; 8 bases match TRBD2. The CDR3 runs 16 residues. V was clipped by 6 bases and J by 4 bases; unmatched bases: 13. Germline CDR1 and CDR2: SQVTM and ANQGSEA. CDR3 in amino acids: CSVISGIRRGTGELFF. The CDR3 DNA reads as TGCAGCGTGATTAGCGGGATAAGAAGAGGCACCGGGGAGCTGTTTTTT.

V and J are TRBV11-3 and TRBJ2-5, with 9 positions matching TRBD2. J lost 5 bases, V lost 0 bases, and 4 bases had no gene match. Germline V gene lookup returns CDR1 SGHNT and CDR2 YENEEA. The CDR3 totals 15 residues. Here the CDR3 reads CASSLDRGGAETQYF. CDR3 in DNA: TGTGCCAGCAGCTTAGATCGCGGGGGGGCGGAGACCCAGTACTTC.

The rearrangement uses TRBV2 and TRBJ2-4, with a weak D call TRBD1 (5 bases). The CDR3 is made up of 13 amino acids. V lost 6 bases and J 3 bases, leaving 9 bases between the germline ends. Germline CDR1 reads SNHLY; CDR2 reads FYNNEI. The CDR3 DNA is TGTGCCAGCAGGGATAGGGGCAAAAACATTCAGTACTTC. Translated: CASRDRGKNIQYF.

In this sample, this clone turned up once. The chain uses TRBV30 and TRBJ1-1; D possibly corresponds to TRBD1 (6 bases). The CDR3 is made up of 14 amino acids. Germline V gene data show CDR1 as GTSNPN and CDR2 as SVGIG (reference sequence). The ends were cut back, 3 bases at V and 6 bases at J, with 17 bases in the middle. CDR3 DNA sequence: TGTGCCTGGAGCCAGGTGGCAGGGGTCTCTGAAGCTTTCTTT. Residues: CAWSQVAGVSEAFF.

In its sample, this clone was seen a few times. The chain employs TRBV6-4 and TRBJ1-5; D remains ambiguous. Deletions cut 8 bases from V and 5 bases from J, with 7 bases between. The CDR3 has 11 amino acids. The germline gives CDR1 MRHNA, CDR2 SNTAGT. CDR3: CASGRDQPQHF. Here the CDR3 DNA reads TGTGCCAGCGGTAGAGATCAGCCCCAGCATTTT.